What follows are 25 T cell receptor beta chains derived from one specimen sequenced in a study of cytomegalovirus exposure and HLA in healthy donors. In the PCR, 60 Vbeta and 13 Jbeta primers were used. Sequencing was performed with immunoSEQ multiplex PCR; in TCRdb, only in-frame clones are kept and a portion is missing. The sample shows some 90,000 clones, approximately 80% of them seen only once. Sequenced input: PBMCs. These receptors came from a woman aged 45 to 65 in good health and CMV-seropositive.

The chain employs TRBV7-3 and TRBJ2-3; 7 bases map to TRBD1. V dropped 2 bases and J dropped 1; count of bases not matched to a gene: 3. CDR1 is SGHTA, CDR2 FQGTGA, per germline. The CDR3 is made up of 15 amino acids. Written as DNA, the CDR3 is TGTGCCAGCAGCTTATTTGGACAGGGCACAGATACGCAGTATTTT. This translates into CASSLFGQGTDTQYF.

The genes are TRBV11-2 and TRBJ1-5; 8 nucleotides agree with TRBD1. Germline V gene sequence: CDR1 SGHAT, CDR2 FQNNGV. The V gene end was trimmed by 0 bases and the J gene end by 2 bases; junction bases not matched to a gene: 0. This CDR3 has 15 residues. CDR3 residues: CASSLEQGGNQPQHF. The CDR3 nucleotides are TGTGCCAGCAGCTTAGAACAGGGGGGCAATCAGCCCCAGCATTTT.

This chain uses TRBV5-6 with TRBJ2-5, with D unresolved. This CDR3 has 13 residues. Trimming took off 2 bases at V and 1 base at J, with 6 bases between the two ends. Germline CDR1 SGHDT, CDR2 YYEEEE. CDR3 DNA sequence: TGTGCCAGCAGCTTTAACATCCAAGAGACCCAGTACTTC. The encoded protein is CASSFNIQETQYF.

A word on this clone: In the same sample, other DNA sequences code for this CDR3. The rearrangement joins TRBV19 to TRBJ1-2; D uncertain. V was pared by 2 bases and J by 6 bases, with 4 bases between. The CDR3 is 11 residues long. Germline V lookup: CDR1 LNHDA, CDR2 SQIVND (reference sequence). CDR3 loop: CASSIQNGYTF. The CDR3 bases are TGTGCCAGTAGTATACAGAATGGCTACACCTTC.

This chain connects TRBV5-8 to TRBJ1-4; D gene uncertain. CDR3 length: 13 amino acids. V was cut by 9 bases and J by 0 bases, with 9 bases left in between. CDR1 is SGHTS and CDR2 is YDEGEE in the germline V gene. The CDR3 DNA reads TGTGCCACCTGTAGAGCAACTAATGAAAAACTGTTTTTT. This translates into CATCRATNEKLFF.

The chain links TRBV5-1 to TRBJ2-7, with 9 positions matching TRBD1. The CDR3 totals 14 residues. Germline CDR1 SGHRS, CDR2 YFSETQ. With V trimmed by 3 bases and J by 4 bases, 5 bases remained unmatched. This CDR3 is CASSSGTGIYEQYF. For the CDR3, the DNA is TGCGCCAGCAGCTCCGGGACAGGGATATACGAGCAGTACTTC.

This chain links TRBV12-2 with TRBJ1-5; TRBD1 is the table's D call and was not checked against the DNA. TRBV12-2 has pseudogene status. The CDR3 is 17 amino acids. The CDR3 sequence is CASRLVDSTYSNQPQHF. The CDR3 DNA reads TGTGCAAGTCGCTTAGTGGACAGCACTTATAGCAATCAGCCCCAGCATTTT.

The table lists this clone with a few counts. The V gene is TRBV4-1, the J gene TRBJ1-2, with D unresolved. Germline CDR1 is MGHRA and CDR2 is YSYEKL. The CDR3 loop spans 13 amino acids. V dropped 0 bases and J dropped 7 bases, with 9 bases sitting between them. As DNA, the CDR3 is TGCGCCAGCAGCCAAGAGCGGGATTCTGGCTACACCTTC. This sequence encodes CASSQERDSGYTF.

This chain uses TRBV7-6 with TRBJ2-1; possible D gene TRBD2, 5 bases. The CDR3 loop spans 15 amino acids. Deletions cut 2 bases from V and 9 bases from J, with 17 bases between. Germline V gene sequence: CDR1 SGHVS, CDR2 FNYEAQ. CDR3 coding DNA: TGTGCCAGCAGCTTAAGCGTGGGAGAGGTTTTTGAGCAGTTCTTC. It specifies CASSLSVGEVFEQFF.

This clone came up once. The chain's CDR3 is CASSYDRTNYGYTF. The CDR3 DNA reads TGTGCCAGCAGTTATGACAGAACGAACTATGGCTACACCTTC. This sequence joins TRBV6-5 and TRBJ1-2, with D perhaps TRBD1 (5 bases). The CDR3 extends over 14 amino acids. The germline V gene encodes CDR1 MNHEY and CDR2 SVGAGI. V was trimmed by 3 bases and J by 2 bases, leaving 10 bases between them.

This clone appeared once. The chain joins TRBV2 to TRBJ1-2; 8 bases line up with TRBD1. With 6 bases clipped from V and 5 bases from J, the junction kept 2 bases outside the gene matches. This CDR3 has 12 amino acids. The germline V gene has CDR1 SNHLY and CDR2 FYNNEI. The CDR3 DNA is TGTGCCAGCAGCCGGGACAGGTATGGCTACACCTTC. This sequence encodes CASSRDRYGYTF.

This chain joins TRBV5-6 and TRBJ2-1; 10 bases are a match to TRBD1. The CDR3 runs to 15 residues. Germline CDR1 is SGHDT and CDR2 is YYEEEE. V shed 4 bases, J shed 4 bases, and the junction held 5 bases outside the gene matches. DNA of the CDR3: TGTGCCAGCAGCCCGGACAGGGGGATTTACAATGAGCAGTTCTTC. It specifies CASSPDRGIYNEQFF.

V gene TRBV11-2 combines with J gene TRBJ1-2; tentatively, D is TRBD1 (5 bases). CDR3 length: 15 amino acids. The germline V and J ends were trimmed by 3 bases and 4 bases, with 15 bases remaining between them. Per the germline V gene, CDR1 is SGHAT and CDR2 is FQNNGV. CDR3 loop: CASSFLTDSIYGYTF. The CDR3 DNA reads TGTGCCAGCAGCTTTTTGACAGATTCGATCTATGGCTACACCTTC. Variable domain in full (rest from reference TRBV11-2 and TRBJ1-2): EAGVAQSPRYKIIEKRQSVAFWCNPISGHATLYWYQQILGQGPKLLIQFQNNGVVDDSQLPKDRFSAERLKGVDSTLKIQPAKLEDSAVYLCASSFLTDSIYGYTFGSGTRLTVV.

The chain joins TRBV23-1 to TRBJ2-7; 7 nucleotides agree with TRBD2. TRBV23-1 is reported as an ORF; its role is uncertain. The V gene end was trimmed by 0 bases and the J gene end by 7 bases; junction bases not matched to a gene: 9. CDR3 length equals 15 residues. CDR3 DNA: TGCGCCAGCAGTCAATCGTATCGGCTAGCGGCGGAGCAGTACGTC. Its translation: CASSQSYRLAAEQYV.

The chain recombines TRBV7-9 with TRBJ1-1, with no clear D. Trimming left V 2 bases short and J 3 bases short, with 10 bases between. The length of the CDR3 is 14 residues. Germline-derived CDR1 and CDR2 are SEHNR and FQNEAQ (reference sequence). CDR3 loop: CASSLWPGDTEAFF. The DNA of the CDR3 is TGTGCCAGCAGCTTATGGCCGGGAGACACTGAAGCTTTCTTT.

The CDR3 sequence: CASIQAGTDTQYF. The CDR3 DNA reads TGCGCCAGCATTCAGGCTGGCACAGATACGCAGTATTTT. V gene TRBV5-1 combines with J gene TRBJ2-3; no definite D call. Looked up from germline, CDR1 is SGHRS and CDR2 is YFSETQ. Deletions cut 6 bases from V and 1 base from J, with 9 bases between. The CDR3 length is 13 residues.

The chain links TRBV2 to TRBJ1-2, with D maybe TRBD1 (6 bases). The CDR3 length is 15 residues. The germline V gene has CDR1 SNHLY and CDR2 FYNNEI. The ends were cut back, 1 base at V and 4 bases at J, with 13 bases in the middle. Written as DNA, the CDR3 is TGTGCCAGCAGTGAAGGACAGGCTGGAGGCTATGGCTACACCTTC. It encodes CASSEGQAGGYGYTF.

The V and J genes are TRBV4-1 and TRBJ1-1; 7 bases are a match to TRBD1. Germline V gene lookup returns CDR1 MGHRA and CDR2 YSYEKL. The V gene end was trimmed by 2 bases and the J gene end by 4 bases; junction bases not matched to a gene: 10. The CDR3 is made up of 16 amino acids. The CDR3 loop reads CASSQHPTGKLTEAFF. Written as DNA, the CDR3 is TGCGCCAGCAGCCAACACCCGACAGGGAAGCTCACTGAAGCTTTCTTT.

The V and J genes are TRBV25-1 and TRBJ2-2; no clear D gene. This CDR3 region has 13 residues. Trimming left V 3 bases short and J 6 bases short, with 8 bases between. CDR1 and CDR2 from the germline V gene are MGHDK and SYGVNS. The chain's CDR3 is CASSDQTPGELFF. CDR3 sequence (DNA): TGTGCCAGCAGTGACCAGACTCCCGGGGAGCTGTTTTTT.

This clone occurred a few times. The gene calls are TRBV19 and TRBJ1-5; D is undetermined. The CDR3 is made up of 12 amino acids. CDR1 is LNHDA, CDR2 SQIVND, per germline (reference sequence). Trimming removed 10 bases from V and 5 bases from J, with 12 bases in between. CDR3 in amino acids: CAISDGYQPQHF. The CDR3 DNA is TGTGCCATCTCAGACGGGTATCAGCCCCAGCATTTT.

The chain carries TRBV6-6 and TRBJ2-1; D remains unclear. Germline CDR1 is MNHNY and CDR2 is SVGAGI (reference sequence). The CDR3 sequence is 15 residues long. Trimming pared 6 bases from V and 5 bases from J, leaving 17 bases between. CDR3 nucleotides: TGTGCCAGCAGCCCCCCCCGAGACAAAAACAATGAGCAGTTCTTC. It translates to CASSPPRDKNNEQFF.

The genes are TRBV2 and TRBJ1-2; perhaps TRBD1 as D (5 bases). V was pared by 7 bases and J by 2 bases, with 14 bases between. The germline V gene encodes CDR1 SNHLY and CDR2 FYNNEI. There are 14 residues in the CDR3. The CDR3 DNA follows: TGTGCCAGCAATTCAGAACAGGCGAACTATGGCTACACCTTC. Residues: CASNSEQANYGYTF.

The CDR3 region is CASNRGDRGEKLFF. DNA of the CDR3: TGTGCCAGCAACCGAGGGGACAGAGGTGAAAAACTGTTTTTT. J is TRBJ1-4 and V is TRBV6-1; TRBD1 agrees at 7 bases. The CDR3 extends over 14 amino acids. From germline, CDR1 is MNHNS and CDR2 SASEGT. The V and J ends lost 7 bases and 7 bases, in that order; junction bases with no gene match: 9.

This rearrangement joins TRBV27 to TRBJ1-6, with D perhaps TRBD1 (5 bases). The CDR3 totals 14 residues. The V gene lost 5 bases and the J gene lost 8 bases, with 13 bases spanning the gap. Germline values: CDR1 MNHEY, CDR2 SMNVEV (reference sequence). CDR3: CASSRSGQDSPLHF. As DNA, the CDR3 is TGTGCCAGCAGTCGGTCAGGGCAGGATTCACCCCTCCACTTT.

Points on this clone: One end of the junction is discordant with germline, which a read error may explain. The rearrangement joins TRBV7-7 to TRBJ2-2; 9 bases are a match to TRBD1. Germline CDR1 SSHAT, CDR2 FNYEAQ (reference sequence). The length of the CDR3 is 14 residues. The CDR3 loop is CASSPGTGTGELFF. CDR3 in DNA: TGTGCTAGCAGCCCCGGGACAGGGACCGGGGAGCTGTTTTTT.